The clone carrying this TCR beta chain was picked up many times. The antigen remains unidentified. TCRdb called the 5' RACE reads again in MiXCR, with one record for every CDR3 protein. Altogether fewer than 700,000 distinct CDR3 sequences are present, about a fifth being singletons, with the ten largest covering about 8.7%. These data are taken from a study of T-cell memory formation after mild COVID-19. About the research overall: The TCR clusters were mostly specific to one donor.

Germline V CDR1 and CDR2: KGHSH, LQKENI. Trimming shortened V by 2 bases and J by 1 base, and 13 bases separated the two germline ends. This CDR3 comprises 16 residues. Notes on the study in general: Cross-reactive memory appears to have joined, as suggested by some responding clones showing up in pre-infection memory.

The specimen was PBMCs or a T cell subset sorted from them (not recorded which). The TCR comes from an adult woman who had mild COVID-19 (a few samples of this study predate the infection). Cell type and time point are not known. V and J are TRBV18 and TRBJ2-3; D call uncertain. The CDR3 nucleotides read TGTGCCAGCTCACCAAGGCGGCTAACGGGCACAGATACGCAGTATTTT. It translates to CASSPRRLTGTDTQYF.